These 14 T cell receptor beta chains were all obtained from the same sample, sequenced in a study of blood T cell repertoires in COVID-19. TCRdb's table, derived via immunoSEQ multiplex PCR, lists solely in-frame clones and lacks some. The table has about 300,000 clones, 85% to 90% seen once. Sequencing was carried out using PBMCs or T cells enriched from blood (not recorded which). Receptors were obtained from a woman between 50 and 59 years old who had been exposed to COVID-19.

The chain has TRBV7-8 and TRBJ2-1; 9 bases align to TRBD1. The CDR3 spans 16 residues. V lost 5 bases to trimming and J lost 6 bases; unmatched junction nucleotides: 11. Germline lookup yields CDR1 SGHVS and CDR2 FQNEAQ. The DNA for the CDR3 is TGTGCCAGCAGCAAATACCCGGGACAGGGCGGCAATGAGCAGTTCTTC. Translating gives CASSKYPGQGGNEQFF.

The rearrangement uses TRBV7-9 and TRBJ1-6, with 9 positions matching TRBD1. V lost 5 bases and J lost 7; bases outside the gene matches: 3. Germline-derived CDR1 and CDR2 are SEHNR and FQNEAQ (reference sequence). The CDR3 runs to 14 residues. The CDR3 sequence is CASSTGGENSPLHF. Here the CDR3 DNA reads TGTGCCAGCAGCACAGGGGGCGAGAATTCACCCCTCCACTTT. Based on the CDR3 plus reference TRBV7-9 and TRBJ1-6, the full variable domain is DTGVSQNPRHKITKRGQNVTFRCDPISEHNRLYWYRQTLGQGPEFLTYFQNEAQLEKSRLLSDRFSAERPKGSFSTLEIQRTEQGDSAMYLCASSTGGENSPLHFGNGTRLTVT.

This clone was picked up one time. V and J are TRBV12-3 or TRBV12-4 and TRBJ1-2, with 10 bases identical to TRBD1. J gave up 6 bases and V 6 bases, and 1 base lay outside the gene matches. CDR3 length: 12 amino acids. The CDR3, as DNA: TGTGCCAGCAGAGGGACAGGGGATGGCTACACCTTC. Its protein product is CASRGTGDGYTF.

This chain joins TRBV10-3 and TRBJ1-5, with 7 bases aligning to TRBD1. CDR1 and CDR2 from the germline V gene are ENHRY and SYGVKD. The junction had 2 bases not matched to a gene; V was cut back by 4 bases and J by 2 bases. The CDR3 extends over 14 amino acids. The CDR3 DNA reads as TGTGCCATCAGTGGACAGGGAGGCAATCAGCCCCAGCATTTT. Amino acid sequence: CAISGQGGNQPQHF.

The genes are TRBV3-1 (or the pseudogene TRBV3-2) and TRBJ2-5; TRBD1 matches at 7 bases. The CDR3 loop spans 15 amino acids. CDR1 is LGHDT and CDR2 is YNNKEL in the germline V gene (reference sequence). The V and J ends lost 1 base and 2 bases, in that order; junction bases with no gene match: 4. The CDR3 reads CASSQAQGLQETQYF. The CDR3 nucleotides are TGTGCCAGCAGCCAAGCACAGGGGTTACAAGAGACCCAGTACTTC.

The chain uses TRBV7-9 and TRBJ1-1, with D unclear. The CDR3 covers 13 residues. From germline, CDR1 is SEHNR and CDR2 FQNEAQ (reference sequence). V lost 3 bases and J 1 base, leaving 6 bases between the germline ends. Here the CDR3 reads CASSFAENTEAFF. The CDR3 region has the DNA TGTGCCAGCAGCTTCGCGGAGAACACTGAAGCTTTCTTT.

The chain uses TRBV5-1 and TRBJ2-5; D remains unclear. Germline CDR1 SGHRS, CDR2 YFSETQ. This CDR3 comprises 13 residues. Trimming removed 4 bases from V and 5 bases from J, with 12 bases in between. CDR3 nucleotide sequence: TGCGCCAGCAGCGGCGCTAGTTTTGAGACCCAGTACTTC. Protein product: CASSGASFETQYF.

V gene TRBV7-2 combines with J gene TRBJ2-1; D possibly corresponds to TRBD1 (6 bases). This CDR3 comprises 13 residues. V was trimmed by 3 bases and J by 7 bases, leaving 10 bases between them. The germline V gene encodes CDR1 SGHTA and CDR2 FQGNSA. CDR3: CASSFYRVNEQFF. The CDR3 DNA sequence: TGTGCCAGCAGCTTTTACAGGGTGAATGAGCAGTTCTTC.

The chain links TRBV5-8 to TRBJ1-5; D possibly corresponds to TRBD1 (5 bases). The CDR3 spans 15 residues. Trimming stripped 5 bases from V and 0 bases from J, with 12 bases between. Germline lookup yields CDR1 SGHTS and CDR2 YDEGEE. The CDR3 loop is CASRSPQGSNQPQHF. CDR3 coding DNA: TGTGCCAGCAGGTCACCTCAGGGTAGCAATCAGCCCCAGCATTTT.

This clone was observed a handful of times. The genes are TRBV7-2 and TRBJ2-1, with TRBD2 identical over 9 bases. The CDR3 covers 16 residues. Losses at the gene ends were 6 bases for V and 0 bases for J; bases not matched to a gene: 6. Germline CDR1 SGHTA, CDR2 FQGNSA. CDR3 loop: CASSAAGGSSYNEQFF. The CDR3, as DNA: TGTGCCAGCAGTGCCGCGGGGGGGAGCTCCTACAATGAGCAGTTCTTC.

This chain uses TRBV30 with TRBJ1-2, with 8 bases lining up with TRBD1. The germline CDR1 and CDR2 sequences are GTSNPN and SVGIG (reference sequence). V dropped 1 base and J dropped 5; count of bases not matched to a gene: 3. The CDR3 is 13 amino acids. DNA for the CDR3: TGTGCCTGGAGTGCTGACAGGGGATATGGCTACACCTTC. It is translated as CAWSADRGYGYTF.

The chain is built from TRBV27 and TRBJ1-2, with 10 bases aligning to TRBD1. The V segment lost 3 bases and the J segment 3 bases; nucleotides outside the gene matches: 4. The CDR3 has 15 amino acids. CDR1 and CDR2 (germline): MNHEY, SMNVEV (reference sequence). The CDR3 is CASSFSGQGDYGYTF. The CDR3 DNA follows: TGTGCCAGCAGTTTCAGCGGACAGGGGGACTATGGCTACACCTTC.

This chain uses TRBV28 with TRBJ1-4, with D possibly matching TRBD1 (5 bases). The CDR3 is 17 amino acids. Trimming cost V 6 bases and J 3 bases, with 20 bases left between them. CDR1 is MDHEN, CDR2 SYDVKM, per germline. The CDR3 DNA follows: TGTGCCAGCAGAGGGGTGTCCGGCGTGGGCCCTAATGAAAAACTGTTTTTT. Residues: CASRGVSGVGPNEKLFF.

V and J are TRBV6-4 and TRBJ2-3; tentatively, D is TRBD2 (5 bases). This CDR3 is built from 20 residues. Germline V gene sequence: CDR1 MRHNA, CDR2 SNTAGT. Trimming pared 11 bases from V and 0 bases from J, leaving 33 bases between. The CDR3 sequence is CAPCHSGIVLTITSTDTQYF. The CDR3 nucleotides read TGTGCCCCCTGCCACTCGGGAATAGTCTTAACCATTACTAGCACAGATACGCAGTATTTT.